The text below deals with one T cell receptor beta chain. The data originate from a study of blood T cell repertoires in COVID-19. V was shortened by 7 bases and J by 3 bases, with 12 bases between the two germline ends. The germline V gene encodes CDR1 LNHDA and CDR2 SQIVND (reference sequence). There are 13 residues in the CDR3. In the original analysis: Researchers report that nucleated cell counts were estimated from reference gene primer amplification. TCRdb keeps only in-frame clones here, not all; method: immunoSEQ multiplex PCR. V, J and clone size are taken as reported in that table, and D and trimming were inferred from the DNA itself. The sample includes about 130,000 clones, over 75% of them seen just once.

This chain uses TRBV19 with TRBJ1-2; perhaps TRBD1 as D (6 bases). This TCR was recovered from a man under 40 with COVID-19, enrolled during active disease. Input material: peripheral blood. The CDR3 protein is CASTHPGDYGYTF. As DNA, the CDR3 is TGTGCCAGTACCCATCCAGGGGACTATGGCTACACCTTC.